This T cell receptor (beta chain) was profiled in a study of blood T cell repertoires in COVID-19. Study-wide context: PBMCs, B-cell-depleted T cells, or T cells provided the cDNA or gDNA that made up the material.

Germline V gene data show CDR1 as SNHLY and CDR2 as FYNNEI. V was trimmed by 7 bases and J by 5 bases, leaving 14 bases between them. The CDR3 length is 13 residues. Ages ranged from 18 to 89 years, with residence in about two dozen US areas. Participants' reported clinical history set cohort assignment. Per the authors' pipeline: Scientists estimated how many nucleated cells there were by amplifying reference gene primers. Sequenced by immunoSEQ multiplex PCR; TCRdb stores in-frame clones only, minus some. That table supplies the V and J calls and clone size; D and trimming were determined from the DNA. The data contain 300,000 to 400,000 clones, around nine tenths of them singletons.

The clonotype originates from a man aged 30-40 years who had recovered from COVID-19. Sequencing was performed on PBMCs or T cells enriched from blood (not recorded which). The genes are TRBV2 and TRBJ1-2; TRBD1 might be the D (5 bases). The CDR3 protein is CASTKPGGYGYTF. In nucleotides, the CDR3 is TGTGCCAGCACGAAACCGGGGGGATATGGCTACACCTTC.